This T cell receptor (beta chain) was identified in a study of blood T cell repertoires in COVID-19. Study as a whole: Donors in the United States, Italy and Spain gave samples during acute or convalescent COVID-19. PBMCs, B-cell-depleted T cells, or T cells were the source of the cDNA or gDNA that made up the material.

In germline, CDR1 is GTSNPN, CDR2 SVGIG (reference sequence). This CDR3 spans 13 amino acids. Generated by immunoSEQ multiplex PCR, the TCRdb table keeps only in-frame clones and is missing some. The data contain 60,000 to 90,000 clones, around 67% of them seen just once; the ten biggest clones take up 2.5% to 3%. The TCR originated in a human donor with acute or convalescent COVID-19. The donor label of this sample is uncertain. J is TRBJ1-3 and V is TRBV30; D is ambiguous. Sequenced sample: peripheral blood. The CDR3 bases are TGTGCTGCTAGCATTCCCTCTGGAAACACCATATATTTT. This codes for CAASIPSGNTIYF. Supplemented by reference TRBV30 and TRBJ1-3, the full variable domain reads SQTIHQWPATLVQPVGSPLSLECTVEGTSNPNLYWYRQAAGRGLQLLFYSVGIGQISSEVPQNLSASRPQDRQFILSSKKLLLSDSGFYLCAASIPSGNTIYFGEGSWLTVV.